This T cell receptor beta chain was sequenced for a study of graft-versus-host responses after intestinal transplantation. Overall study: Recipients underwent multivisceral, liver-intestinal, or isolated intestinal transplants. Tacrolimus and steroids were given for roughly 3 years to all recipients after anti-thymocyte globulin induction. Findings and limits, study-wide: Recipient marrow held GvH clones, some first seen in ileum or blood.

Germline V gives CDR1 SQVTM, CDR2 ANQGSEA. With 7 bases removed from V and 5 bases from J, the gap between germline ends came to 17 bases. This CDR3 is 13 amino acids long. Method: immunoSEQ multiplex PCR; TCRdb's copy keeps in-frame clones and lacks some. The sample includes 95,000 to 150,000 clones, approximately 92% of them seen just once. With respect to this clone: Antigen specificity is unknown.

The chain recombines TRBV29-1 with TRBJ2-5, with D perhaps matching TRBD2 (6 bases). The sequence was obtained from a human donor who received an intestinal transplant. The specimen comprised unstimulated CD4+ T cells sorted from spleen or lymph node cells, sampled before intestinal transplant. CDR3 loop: CSAKTRIAETQYF. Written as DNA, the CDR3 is TGCAGCGCTAAGACTAGAATCGCGGAGACCCAGTACTTC.